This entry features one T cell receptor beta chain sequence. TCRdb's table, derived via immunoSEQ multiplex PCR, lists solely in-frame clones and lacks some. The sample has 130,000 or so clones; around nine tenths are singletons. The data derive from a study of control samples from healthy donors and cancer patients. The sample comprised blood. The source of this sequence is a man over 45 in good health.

CDR3 in amino acids: CAWSMGDRRETQYF. The CDR3 DNA follows: TGTGCCTGGAGTATGGGGGACCGGCGGGAGACCCAGTACTTC. The chain has TRBV30 and TRBJ2-5; D possibly matches TRBD1 or TRBD2 (5 bases each). This CDR3 region has 14 residues. Deletions cut 2 bases from V and 5 bases from J, with 15 bases between. In germline, CDR1 is GTSNPN, CDR2 SVGIG (reference sequence).